The 16 T cell receptor beta chains listed next were all sequenced from one sample in a study of shared clonotypes between healthy human individuals. TCRdb's copy holds only in-frame clones and misses some; the assay was immunoSEQ multiplex PCR. The sample carries some 980,000 clones, 76% recorded once. The source material was memory CD4+ T cells sorted from blood. Subset denoted: CD45RA-negative fraction. The receptors shown here come from a young man in good health.

V usage is TRBV28 and J usage is TRBJ1-1; 8 bases are a match to TRBD1. The CDR3 spans 14 residues. V shed 7 bases, J shed 3 bases, and the junction held 7 bases outside the gene matches. Per the germline V gene, CDR1 is MDHEN and CDR2 is SYDVKM. The CDR3 loop reads CASTLDRGDTEAFF. Written as DNA, the CDR3 is TGTGCCAGCACCCTCGACAGGGGAGACACTGAAGCTTTCTTT.

The chain couples TRBV7-2 to TRBJ2-7, with a tentative D call TRBD2 (7 bases). The V end was cut by 5 bases, the J end by 0 bases, with 17 bases between. Germline CDR1 is SGHTA and CDR2 is FQGNSA. CDR3 length equals 16 residues. The DNA for the CDR3 is TGTGCCAGCAGCCTAAGGGGGGGCCCCCTCTCCTACGAGCAGTACTTC. Protein: CASSLRGGPLSYEQYF.

The CDR3 sequence: CASSPGRGGAFF. The CDR3 coding sequence is TGTGCCAGCAGCCCCGGACGTGGAGGAGCTTTCTTT. The chain uses TRBV7-9 and TRBJ1-1; D uncertain. V gave up 5 bases and J gave up 10 bases, with 14 bases separating them. Germline V gene data show CDR1 as SEHNR and CDR2 as FQNEAQ (reference sequence). This CDR3 has 12 residues.

CDR3 DNA: TGTGCCTGGATTTCATTCCTCTATGGCTACACCTTC. It encodes CAWISFLYGYTF. The chain couples TRBV30 to TRBJ1-2; D remains unclear. The CDR3 covers 12 residues. From germline, CDR1 is GTSNPN and CDR2 SVGIG (reference sequence). Trimming stripped 4 bases from V and 4 bases from J, with 10 bases between.

The V and J genes are TRBV7-8 and TRBJ1-3; 11 nucleotides line up with TRBD1. The CDR3 covers 16 residues. From germline, CDR1 is SGHVS and CDR2 FQNEAQ. Losses at the gene ends were 5 bases for V and 3 bases for J; bases not matched to a gene: 6. Here the CDR3 DNA reads TGTGCCAGCAGCCCCAGGGACAGGGGGATTGGAAACACCATATATTTT. Translated, it gives CASSPRDRGIGNTIYF.

With respect to this clone: In the same sample, other DNA sequences code for this CDR3. The rearrangement links TRBV6-1 to TRBJ2-5, with D possibly TRBD2 on 6 matching bases. This CDR3 comprises 15 residues. Trimming removed 1 base at V and 1 base at J, with 10 bases between. Germline assignment: CDR1 MNHNS and CDR2 SASEGT. The CDR3 loop reads CASSEGGVSQETQYF. The CDR3 nucleotides read TGTGCCAGCAGTGAAGGGGGGGTTAGCCAAGAGACCCAGTACTTC.

The chain carries TRBV2 and TRBJ1-2; perhaps TRBD1 as D (6 bases). Germline values: CDR1 SNHLY, CDR2 FYNNEI. The V gene lost 5 bases and the J gene lost 3 bases, with 19 bases spanning the gap. The CDR3 is 16 residues long. For the CDR3, the DNA is TGTGCCAGCAGTAATCCTACAGGGTACAAAGACTATGGCTACACCTTC. As protein: CASSNPTGYKDYGYTF.

The chain combines TRBV19 with TRBJ2-7, with 10 positions matching TRBD1. The V gene's germline CDR1 is LNHDA and CDR2 SQIVND (reference sequence). Losses at the gene ends were 3 bases for V and 2 bases for J; bases not matched to a gene: 7. The CDR3 contains 16 residues. Written as DNA, the CDR3 is TGTGCCAGTAGTATTCCCGGACAGGGGGGGACCTACGAGCAGTACTTC. The encoded protein is CASSIPGQGGTYEQYF.

This sequence joins TRBV5-5 and TRBJ1-2, with D possibly matching TRBD1 (6 bases). This CDR3 region has 15 residues. V was cut by 0 bases and J by 8 bases, with 17 bases left in between. Germline V CDR1 and CDR2: SGHKS, YYEKEE (reference sequence). This chain's CDR3 is CASSLETGASRGYTF. The CDR3 coding sequence is TGTGCCAGCAGCTTGGAGACAGGTGCCTCGCGCGGCTACACCTTC.

The CDR3 spells CASSPRGKNTGELFF. DNA for the CDR3: TGTGCCAGCTCACCACGGGGGAAAAACACCGGGGAGCTGTTTTTT. The V and J genes are TRBV18 and TRBJ2-2, with D perhaps assigned TRBD1 or TRBD2 (5 bases each). The CDR3 length is 15 residues. Germline-derived CDR1 and CDR2 are KGHSH and LQKENI. The V end was cut by 1 base, the J end by 2 bases, with 8 bases between.

This clone was seen just once. The V call is TRBV6-5, the J call TRBJ2-2; D is undetermined. The V gene's germline CDR1 is MNHEY and CDR2 SVGAGI. Trimming left V 6 bases short and J 3 bases short, with 11 bases between. This CDR3 contains 14 residues. CDR3 DNA: TGTGCCAGCAGGCTAGGCAGATACACCGGGGAGCTGTTTTTT. Translating gives CASRLGRYTGELFF.

This clone was detected a few times. At one of its ends the junction is not consistent with the germline gene, which may arise from a read error. This chain links TRBV27 with TRBJ1-5, with 8 bases identical to TRBD1. The germline V gene encodes CDR1 MNHEY and CDR2 SMNVEV (reference sequence). The CDR3 totals 13 residues. CDR3 region: CASAGGRGLDLRF. The CDR3 bases are TGTGCCAGTGCGGGTGGCAGGGGGCTTGATTTGCGTTTT.

As for this clone: With a much larger clone just one base away, this may be a read error. The V call is TRBV6-5, the J call TRBJ2-7; D is tentatively TRBD1 or TRBD2 (5 bases each). This CDR3 spans 14 amino acids. The germline V gene has CDR1 MNHEY and CDR2 SVGAGI. This CDR3 reads CANSSGPSSYEQYF. The CDR3 DNA follows: TGTGCCAACAGTTCGGGACCAAGCTCCTACGAGCAGTACTTC.

J is TRBJ2-2 and V is TRBV28; D may be TRBD2 (6 bases). V was trimmed by 5 bases and J by 6 bases, leaving 13 bases between them. Germline CDR1 MDHEN, CDR2 SYDVKM. The CDR3 has 14 residues. CDR3 DNA sequence: TGTGCCAGCAGTGGGGGGACCTCCCCCGGGGAGCTGTTTTTT. The encoded protein is CASSGGTSPGELFF.

A few counts support this clone. This chain uses TRBV5-6 with TRBJ1-2; TRBD1 might be the D (5 bases). V was trimmed by 1 base and J by 6 bases, leaving 7 bases between them. CDR3 length: 12 residues. Germline assignment: CDR1 SGHDT and CDR2 YYEEEE. The chain's CDR3 is CASSLWGDGYTF. DNA for the CDR3: TGTGCCAGCAGCTTGTGGGGGGATGGCTACACCTTC.

V gene TRBV5-8 combines with J gene TRBJ2-2; 9 nucleotides line up with TRBD1. V lost 3 bases to trimming and J lost 1 base; unmatched junction nucleotides: 7. The CDR3 runs 17 residues. Looked up from germline, CDR1 is SGHTS and CDR2 is YDEGEE. In DNA form, the CDR3 reads TGTGCCAGCAGCTCCCGGGACAGGGTTCGGAACACCGGGGAGCTGTTTTTT. This codes for CASSSRDRVRNTGELFF.